This TCR beta chain was obtained from a study of regulatory T cells in long-lasting Graves disease. Study-level information: Newly diagnosed Graves' patients took antithyroid drugs under 3 months. General observations from the study: Persistent Graves' patients showed less TCR diversity than newly diagnosed ones.

This clonotype came up many times. Antigen: not known. The CDR3 has 14 amino acids. Germline CDR1 and CDR2: SNHLY and FYNNEI. Trimming removed 5 bases at V and 8 bases at J, with 18 bases between. Specified time point: newly diagnosed GD, antithyroid drugs for less than 3 months. PBMC RNA was the source of the TCR library. Combining iRepertoire HTBI primers with Arm-PCR of CDR3 regions, the authors built TCR beta libraries. TCRdb processed the multiplex PCR reads anew with MiXCR; each CDR3 protein has one entry. The table shows 450,000 to 500,000 distinct CDR3 sequences, with 15% to 20% occurring only once. The sample was also reused in another study, on T cells in Graves' hyperthyroidism and ophthalmopathy. That work states: During a first-round RT-PCR of the TCR CDR3, the HTBI primer set was used.

The sequence came from a man between 40 and 49 years old with Graves disease. The rearrangement uses TRBV2 and TRBJ1-2, with D unresolved. Sequencing was performed on peripheral blood mononuclear cells (PBMCs), taken at new diagnosis, from a patient treated with antithyroid drugs. The CDR3 loop reads CASSKTLGLRGYTF. The CDR3 DNA reads as TGTGCCAGCAGTAAAACCCTCGGGTTGAGGGGCTACACCTTC.